Sequencing of this T cell receptor beta chain was carried out in a study of cytotoxic CD8 clonotypes in ibrutinib-treated CLL. Study-wide background: Samples yielded averages of around 280,000 productive templates and about 100,000 productive rearrangements.

Findings and limits, study-wide: Clonality increased at ibrutinib response and stayed stable in sustained remission. At progression, however, it fell back toward baseline.

PBMCs that had been cryopreserved were the source of 2 to 2.5 micrograms of genomic DNA for TCR beta libraries. V was cut by 6 bases and J by 3 bases, with 5 bases left in between. In germline, CDR1 is SNHLY, CDR2 FYNNEI. The CDR3 has 11 amino acids. Only in-frame clones appear in the TCRdb table, and some are missing; sequencing was by immunoSEQ multiplex PCR. The sample gives some 140,000 clones, 91% of which show up once; 11% is in the top ten. This clone was seen more than once but under ten times. Its cognate antigen is unknown. The rearrangement links TRBV2 to TRBJ2-5; D is ambiguous. The sequencing here drew on PBMCs, taken after 12 months of ibrutinib treatment. The sequence derives from a human donor with chronic lymphocytic leukemia. As DNA, the CDR3 is TGTGCCAGCAGCTCAAAAGAGACCCAGTACTTC. Encoded protein: CASSSKETQYF. Variable domain in full (rest from reference TRBV2 and TRBJ2-5): EPEVTQTPSHQVTQMGQEVILRCVPISNHLYFYWYRQILGQKVEFLVSFYNNEISEKSEIFDDQFSVERPDGSNFTLKIRSTKLEDSAMYFCASSSKETQYFGPGTRLLVL.